This T cell receptor (beta chain) was recovered during a study of T cell responses to AZD1222 COVID-19 vaccine. After removal of 7 bases from V and 3 bases from J, the junction contained 8 bases not matched to a gene. The CDR3 is 15 amino acids. Germline CDR1 and CDR2: MNHEY and SMNVEV (reference sequence). The assay was immunoSEQ multiplex PCR, and TCRdb's table has in-frame clones only and misses some. The sample has 80,000 to 95,000 clones; 85% to 90% are singletons. The TCR originated in an adult in good health. The source was peripheral blood, collected on day 0 of MenACWY control vaccination. V is TRBV27 and J is TRBJ2-3; 9 nucleotides align to TRBD2. CDR3 nucleotide sequence: TGTGCCAGCACTCTAGCGGGGTATGGGACAGATACGCAGTATTTT. The encoded protein is CASTLAGYGTDTQYF.